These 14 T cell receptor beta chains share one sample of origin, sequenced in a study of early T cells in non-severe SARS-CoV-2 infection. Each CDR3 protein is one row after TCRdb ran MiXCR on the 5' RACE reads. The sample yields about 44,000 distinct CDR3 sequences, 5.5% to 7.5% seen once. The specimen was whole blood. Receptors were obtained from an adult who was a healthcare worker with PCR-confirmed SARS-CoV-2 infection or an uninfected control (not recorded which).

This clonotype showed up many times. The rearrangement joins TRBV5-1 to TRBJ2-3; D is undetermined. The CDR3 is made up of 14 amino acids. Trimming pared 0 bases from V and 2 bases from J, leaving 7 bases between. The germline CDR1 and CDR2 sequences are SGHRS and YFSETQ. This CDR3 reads CASSLGQPTDTQYF. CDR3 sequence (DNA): TGCGCCAGCAGCTTGGGGCAGCCCACAGATACGCAGTATTTT.

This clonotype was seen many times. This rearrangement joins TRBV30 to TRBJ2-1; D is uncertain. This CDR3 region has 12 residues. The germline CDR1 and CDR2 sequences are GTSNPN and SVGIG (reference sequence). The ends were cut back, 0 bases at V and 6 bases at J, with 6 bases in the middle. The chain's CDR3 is CAWSVWGNEQFF. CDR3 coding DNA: TGTGCCTGGAGTGTTTGGGGCAATGAGCAGTTCTTC. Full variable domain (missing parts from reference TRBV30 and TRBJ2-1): SQTIHQWPATLVQPVGSPLSLECTVEGTSNPNLYWYRQAAGRGLQLLFYSVGIGQISSEVPQNLSASRPQDRQFILSSKKLLLSDSGFYLCAWSVWGNEQFFGPGTRLTVL.

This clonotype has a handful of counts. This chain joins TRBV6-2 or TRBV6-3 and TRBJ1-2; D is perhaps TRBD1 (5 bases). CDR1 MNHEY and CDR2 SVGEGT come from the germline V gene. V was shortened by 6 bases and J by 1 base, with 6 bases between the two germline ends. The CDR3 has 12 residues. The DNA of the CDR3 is TGTGCCAGCAGCCAGGGTAACTATGGCTACACCTTC. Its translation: CASSQGNYGYTF.

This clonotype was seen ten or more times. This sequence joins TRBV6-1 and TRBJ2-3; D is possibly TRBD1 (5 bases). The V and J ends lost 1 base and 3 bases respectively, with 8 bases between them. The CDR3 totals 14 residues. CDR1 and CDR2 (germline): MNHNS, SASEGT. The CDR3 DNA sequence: TGTGCCAGCAGTGAAGGGGGCTGGACAGATACGCAGTATTTT. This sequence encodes CASSEGGWTDTQYF.

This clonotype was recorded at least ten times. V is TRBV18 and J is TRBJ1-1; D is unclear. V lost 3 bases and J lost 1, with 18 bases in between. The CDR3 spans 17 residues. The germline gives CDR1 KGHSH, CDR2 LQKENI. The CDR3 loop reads CASSPGTATLPNTEAFF. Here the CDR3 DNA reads TGTGCCAGCTCACCGGGCACTGCAACTCTTCCGAACACTGAAGCTTTCTTT.

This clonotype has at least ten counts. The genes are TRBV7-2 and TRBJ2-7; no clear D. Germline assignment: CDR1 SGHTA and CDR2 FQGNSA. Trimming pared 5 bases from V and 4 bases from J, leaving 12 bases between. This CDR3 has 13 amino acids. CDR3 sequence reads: CASSLSQEYEQYF. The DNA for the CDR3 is TGTGCCAGCAGCCTCTCCCAGGAATACGAGCAGTACTTC.

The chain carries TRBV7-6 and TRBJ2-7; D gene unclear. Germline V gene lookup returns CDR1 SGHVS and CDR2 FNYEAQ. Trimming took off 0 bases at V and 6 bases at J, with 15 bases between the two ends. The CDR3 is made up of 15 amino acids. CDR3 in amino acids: CASSLAVGLVAEQYF. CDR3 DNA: TGTGCCAGCAGCTTAGCGGTAGGGCTCGTCGCCGAGCAGTACTTC.

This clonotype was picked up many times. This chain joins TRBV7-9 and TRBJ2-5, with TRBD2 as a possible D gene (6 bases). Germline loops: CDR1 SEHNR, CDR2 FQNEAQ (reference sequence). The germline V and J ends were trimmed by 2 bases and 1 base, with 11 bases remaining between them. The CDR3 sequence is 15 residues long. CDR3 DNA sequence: TGTGCCAGCAGCTTAAACGGGGAGGCCCAAGAGACCCAGTACTTC. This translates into CASSLNGEAQETQYF.

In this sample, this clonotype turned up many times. CDR3 amino acids: CSAVAGGPTDTQYF. CDR3 DNA sequence: TGCAGTGCCGTTGCGGGGGGACCCACAGATACGCAGTATTTT. The chain combines TRBV20-1 with TRBJ2-3; TRBD2 aligns across 8 bases. J was trimmed by 2 bases and V by 6 bases; bases with no gene match: 7. CDR3 length: 14 amino acids. Germline V lookup: CDR1 DFQATT, CDR2 SNEGSKA (reference sequence).

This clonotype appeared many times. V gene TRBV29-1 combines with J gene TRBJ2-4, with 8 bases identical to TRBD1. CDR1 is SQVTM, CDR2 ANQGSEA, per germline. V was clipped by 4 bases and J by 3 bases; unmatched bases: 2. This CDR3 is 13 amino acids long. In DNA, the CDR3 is TGCAGCGTTGCAGGGGGCGACAAAAACATTCAGTACTTC. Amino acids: CSVAGGDKNIQYF.

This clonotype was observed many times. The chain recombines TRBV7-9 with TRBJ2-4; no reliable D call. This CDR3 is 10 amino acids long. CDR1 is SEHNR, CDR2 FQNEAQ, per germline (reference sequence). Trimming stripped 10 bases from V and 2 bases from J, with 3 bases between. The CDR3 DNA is TGTGCCATCTCCAAAAACATTCAGTACTTC. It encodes CAISKNIQYF.

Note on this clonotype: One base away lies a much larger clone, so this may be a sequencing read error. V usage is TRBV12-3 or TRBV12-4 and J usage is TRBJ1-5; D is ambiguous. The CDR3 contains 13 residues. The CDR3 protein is CASSTKGNQPQLF. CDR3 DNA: TGTGCCAGCAGCACTAAAGGCAATCAGCCCCAGCTTTTT.

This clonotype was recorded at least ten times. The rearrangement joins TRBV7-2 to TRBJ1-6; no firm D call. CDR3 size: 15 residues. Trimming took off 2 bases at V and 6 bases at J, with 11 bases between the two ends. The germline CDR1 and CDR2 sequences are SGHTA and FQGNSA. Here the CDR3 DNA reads TGTGCCAGCAGCTTATCGCAGGTCCCTAATTCACCCCTCCACTTT. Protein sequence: CASSLSQVPNSPLHF.

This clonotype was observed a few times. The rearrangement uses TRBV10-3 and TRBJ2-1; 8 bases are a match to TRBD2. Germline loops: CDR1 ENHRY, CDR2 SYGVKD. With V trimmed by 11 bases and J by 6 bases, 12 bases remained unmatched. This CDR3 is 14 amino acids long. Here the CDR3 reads CASSLGGGTNEQFF. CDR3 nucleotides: TGTGCCTCCTCTTTGGGCGGGGGGACCAATGAGCAGTTCTTC.